A selection of T cell receptor beta chains follows, all from one sample in a study of regulatory T cells in long-lasting Graves disease. TCRdb analysed the multiplex PCR reads with MiXCR anew, one entry per CDR3 protein. Of about 460,000 distinct CDR3 sequences detected, approximately 23% appear once; the ten largest clones hold about an eighth. The sequences come from peripheral blood mononuclear cells (PBMCs), collected when the disease was refractory, from a patient treated with antithyroid drugs. These receptor sequences come from a female donor with Graves disease. Each CDR3 is given with its conserved first and last residue. The order of the fields is V gene, J gene, clone size, D gene, CDR3 DNA, CDR3 protein. D genes are given only for firm matches. Where a row states a size, it is once, few, many or the class of an expanded clone; other rows omit it.

v_call: TRBV19; j_call: TRBJ1-6; clone_size: few; d_call: .; cdr3_nt: TGTGCCAGTAGTGCGACAGTCGGATCACCCCTCCACTTT; cdr3_aa: CASSATVGSPLHF
v_call: TRBV19; j_call: TRBJ1-1; clone_size: many; d_call: .; cdr3_nt: TGTGCCAGTAGTATATCAGGCCAGAGTGACGACACTGAAGCTTTCTTT; cdr3_aa: CASSISGQSDDTEAFF
v_call: TRBV19; j_call: TRBJ2-7; clone_size: .; d_call: .; cdr3_nt: TGTGCCAGTAGTAAGGACAGCTCCTACGAGCGGTACTTC; cdr3_aa: CASSKDSSYERYF
v_call: TRBV25-1; j_call: TRBJ1-4; clone_size: many; d_call: .; cdr3_nt: TGTGCCAGCAGTGAACGACTAACTAATGAAAAACTGTTTTTT; cdr3_aa: CASSERLTNEKLFF
v_call: TRBV3-1; j_call: TRBJ1-1; clone_size: few; d_call: TRBD1; cdr3_nt: TGTGCCAGCAGCCAAAGACAGGGGGAGGGAGCTTTCTTT; cdr3_aa: CASSQRQGEGAFF
v_call: TRBV4-3; j_call: TRBJ2-5; clone_size: .; d_call: .; cdr3_nt: TGCGCCAGCAGCCAAGATCAAGGGGAGGTGACCCAGTACTTC; cdr3_aa: CASSQDQGEVTQYF
v_call: TRBV7-3; j_call: TRBJ2-2; clone_size: few; d_call: .; cdr3_nt: TGTGCCAGCAGCCGAGCCGGGAGCATAACCACCGGGGAGCTGTTTTTT; cdr3_aa: CASSRAGSITTGELFF
v_call: TRBV7-2; j_call: TRBJ2-7; clone_size: .; d_call: .; cdr3_nt: TGTGCCAGCAGCTCGGACTTCTCCTACGAGCAGTACTTC; cdr3_aa: CASSSDFSYEQYF
v_call: TRBV14; j_call: TRBJ2-4; clone_size: .; d_call: .; cdr3_nt: TGTGCCAGCAGCCAGGGGGCTGCCCAGTACTTC; cdr3_aa: CASSQGAAQYF
v_call: TRBV7-2; j_call: TRBJ1-2; clone_size: many; d_call: TRBD1; cdr3_nt: TGTGCCAGCAGCTCCGGCGAGGGGGCGCGAGGCTACACCTTC; cdr3_aa: CASSSGEGARGYTF
v_call: TRBV7-3; j_call: TRBJ2-5; clone_size: .; d_call: .; cdr3_nt: TGTGCCGGCAGCTTACGGGGCCAAGAGACCCAGTACTTC; cdr3_aa: CAGSLRGQETQYF
v_call: TRBV2; j_call: TRBJ2-2; clone_size: .; d_call: .; cdr3_nt: TGTGCCAGCAGCTTTAGGACAATGAACACCGGGGAGCTGTTTTTT; cdr3_aa: CASSFRTMNTGELFF
v_call: TRBV18; j_call: TRBJ2-5; clone_size: .; d_call: .; cdr3_nt: TGTGCCAGCTCACCGACGAGGCCTGGGGAGACCCAGTACTTC; cdr3_aa: CASSPTRPGETQYF
v_call: TRBV10-3; j_call: TRBJ1-3; clone_size: .; d_call: .; cdr3_nt: TGTGCCGTGCAAACGGGAAACACCATATATTTT; cdr3_aa: CAVQTGNTIYF
v_call: TRBV28; j_call: TRBJ1-5; clone_size: many; d_call: TRBD1; cdr3_nt: TGTGCCAGCAAGGAGGGGGCGGCCTTTCAGCCCCAGCATTTT; cdr3_aa: CASKEGAAFQPQHF
v_call: TRBV13; j_call: TRBJ2-7; clone_size: many; d_call: .; cdr3_nt: TGTGCCAGCAGCGCGGTTGGGGCCACAGCATACGAGCAGTACTTC; cdr3_aa: CASSAVGATAYEQYF
v_call: TRBV30; j_call: TRBJ1-2; clone_size: .; d_call: TRBD1; cdr3_nt: TGTGCCTGGAGGGGGACAGGGTACTATGGCTACACCTTC; cdr3_aa: CAWRGTGYYGYTF
v_call: TRBV28; j_call: TRBJ1-2; clone_size: many; d_call: .; cdr3_nt: TGTGCCAGCAGTTCCCGCTATGGCTACACCTTC; cdr3_aa: CASSSRYGYTF
v_call: TRBV7-6; j_call: TRBJ2-5; clone_size: many; d_call: TRBD2; cdr3_nt: TGTGCCAGCAGCTTTGTGTTGTCTAGCGGGTCGCAAGAGACCCAGTACTTC; cdr3_aa: CASSFVLSSGSQETQYF
v_call: TRBV10-3; j_call: TRBJ1-1; clone_size: few; d_call: TRBD1; cdr3_nt: TGTGCCAGCCTTTCTCCGGGACAGGAAAACACTGAAGCTTTCTTT; cdr3_aa: CASLSPGQENTEAFF
v_call: TRBV7-2; j_call: TRBJ1-1; clone_size: once; d_call: TRBD1; cdr3_nt: TGTGCCAGCAGCCCCTGGACAGGGGCCACCATGAACACTGAAGCTTTCTTT; cdr3_aa: CASSPWTGATMNTEAFF
v_call: TRBV6-2/TRBV6-3; j_call: TRBJ1-3; clone_size: few; d_call: .; cdr3_nt: TGTGCCAGCCGTTCATACTCTGGAAACACCATATATTTT; cdr3_aa: CASRSYSGNTIYF
v_call: TRBV24-1; j_call: TRBJ1-2; clone_size: many; d_call: TRBD1; cdr3_nt: TGTGCCACCAGTGATCCGGGACAGTCCTCTAACTATGGCTACACCTTC; cdr3_aa: CATSDPGQSSNYGYTF
v_call: TRBV7-3; j_call: TRBJ2-2; clone_size: few; d_call: .; cdr3_nt: TGTGCCAGCAGCTTAAGTAACGGTCGCGGGGAGCTGTTTTTT; cdr3_aa: CASSLSNGRGELFF
v_call: TRBV20-1; j_call: TRBJ2-5; clone_size: .; d_call: .; cdr3_nt: TGCAGTGCCAAGAGGTGGGAGACCCAGTACTTC; cdr3_aa: CSAKRWETQYF
v_call: TRBV28; j_call: TRBJ2-6; clone_size: few; d_call: .; cdr3_nt: TGTGCCAGCAGTTTACGGAGGGGGCGAACACTCTCTGGGGCCAACGTCCTGACTTTC; cdr3_aa: CASSLRRGRTLSGANVLTF
v_call: TRBV11-3; j_call: TRBJ1-1; clone_size: many; d_call: .; cdr3_nt: TGTGCCAGCAGCTACCCCAGTACGGGCACTGAAGCTTTCTTT; cdr3_aa: CASSYPSTGTEAFF
v_call: TRBV28; j_call: TRBJ1-2; clone_size: .; d_call: TRBD1; cdr3_nt: TGTGCCAGCAGTACGGGACAGGGGCACGGTGACTATGGCTACACCTTC; cdr3_aa: CASSTGQGHGDYGYTF
v_call: TRBV6-2/TRBV6-3; j_call: TRBJ2-7; clone_size: many; d_call: .; cdr3_nt: TGTGCCAGCAGTTACGGGCGGGGAACCTACGAGCAGTACTTC; cdr3_aa: CASSYGRGTYEQYF